The sequence of this TCR beta chain was determined in a study of T-cell memory formation after mild COVID-19. This clonotype was detected a few times. Its antigen remains unidentified. Study findings and constraints: Several responding clones turned up in pre-infection memory, indicating that cross-reactive memory may have taken part. Shrinking CD4+ clones were chiefly CM and EM; CD8+ ones were chiefly EMRA.

CDR1 is LGHDT, CDR2 YNNKEL, per germline (reference sequence). V lost 7 bases and J lost 2, with 14 bases in between. This CDR3 region has 15 residues. A 5'RACE reaction primed in the constant segment made cDNA libraries of TCR alpha and TCR beta, and these carried sample barcodes and UMIs. TCRdb reprocessed the 5' RACE reads with MiXCR, giving one entry per CDR3 protein. The sample includes hundreds of thousands of distinct CDR3 sequences, about 20% seen only once; the top ten take around 7.7%. The sequenced sample consisted of PBMCs or a T cell subset sorted from them (not recorded which). The V gene is TRBV3-1, the J gene TRBJ2-2; no clear D gene. The clonotype originates from an adult woman who had mild COVID-19 (a few samples of this study predate the infection). Cell type and time point are not known. DNA of the CDR3: TGTGCCAGCACCCCCCAAAGAACTAACACCGGGGAGCTGTTTTTT. Translated, it gives CASTPQRTNTGELFF.